What follows are 27 T cell receptor beta chains derived from one specimen sequenced in a study of OX40 agonist ivuxolimab in advanced cancers. TCRdb's copy holds only in-frame clones and misses some; the assay was immunoSEQ multiplex PCR. The sample includes roughly 50,000 clones, over 80% seen only once; the top ten take 12%. The specimen comprised CD4+ or CD8+ T cells sorted from blood, sampled in a trial of the OX40 agonist ivuxolimab. These receptors were taken from an adult with an advanced solid tumor such as melanoma, head and neck, liver or kidney cancer.

CDR3 nucleotide sequence: TGCGCCAGCAGCCCTCCCACAACAGGGTCGGGAGATACGCAGTATTTT. It yields the protein CASSPPTTGSGDTQYF. This chain joins TRBV5-1 and TRBJ2-3; tentatively, D is TRBD1 (6 bases). V was clipped by 4 bases and J by 5 bases, with 20 bases between them. This CDR3 spans 16 amino acids. Germline V gene sequence: CDR1 SGHRS, CDR2 YFSETQ. The full variable domain, with the rest looked up from reference TRBV5-1 and TRBJ2-3, is KAGVTQTPRYLIKTRGQQVTLSCSPISGHRSVSWYQQTPGQGLQFLFEYFSETQRNKGNFPGRFSGRQFSNSRSEMNVSTLELGDSALYLCASSPPTTGSGDTQYFGPGTRLTVL.

The rearrangement joins TRBV19 to TRBJ1-4; D is ambiguous. Germline V lookup: CDR1 LNHDA, CDR2 SQIVND (reference sequence). The V end was cut by 8 bases, the J end by 3 bases, with 13 bases between. The CDR3 is 14 residues long. CDR3 loop: CASRTEIANEKLFF. CDR3 sequence (DNA): TGTGCCAGTCGTACCGAGATAGCTAATGAAAAACTGTTTTTT.

V and J are TRBV18 and TRBJ2-1; no clear D. Germline lookup yields CDR1 KGHSH and CDR2 LQKENI. Trimming pared 5 bases from V and 2 bases from J, leaving 13 bases between. There are 15 residues in the CDR3. Here the CDR3 reads CASSTTLNTYNEQFF. DNA for the CDR3: TGTGCCAGCTCAACGACTCTTAACACCTACAATGAGCAGTTCTTC.

This chain uses TRBV5-1 with TRBJ1-1; 9 nucleotides align to TRBD1. The germline V gene encodes CDR1 SGHRS and CDR2 YFSETQ. The CDR3 has 18 residues. Trimming at V came to 4 bases and at J to 1 base, leaving 14 bases not matched to a gene. The CDR3 region has the DNA TGCGCCAGCAGCCTAACTGGACAGGGGCCTATTAAGAACACTGAAGCTTTCTTT. Translated: CASSLTGQGPIKNTEAFF.

The CDR3 DNA is TGTGCCTGGAGTGTACCGGGGACTAATGAAAAACTGTTTTTT. This gives the protein CAWSVPGTNEKLFF. V usage is TRBV30 and J usage is TRBJ1-4; D is unresolved. The CDR3 is 14 amino acids. V was shortened by 0 bases and J by 2 bases, with 7 bases between the two germline ends. CDR1 is GTSNPN, CDR2 SVGIG, per germline (reference sequence).

The chain joins TRBV7-2 to TRBJ2-7; 9 bases agree with TRBD2. The CDR3 loop spans 17 amino acids. V was clipped by 1 base and J by 6 bases; unmatched bases: 13. Looked up from germline, CDR1 is SGHTA and CDR2 is FQGNSA. The CDR3 DNA follows: TGTGCCAGCAGCTTAGGACCGACGGGCGGGAGGGCCTCCGAGCAGTACTTC. Its protein product is CASSLGPTGGRASEQYF.

The V gene is TRBV7-2, the J gene TRBJ1-1, with D possibly being TRBD1 (6 bases). The V end was cut by 2 bases, the J end by 8 bases, with 12 bases between. The CDR3 runs 13 residues. Per the germline V gene, CDR1 is SGHTA and CDR2 is FQGNSA. CDR3 nucleotides: TGTGCCAGCAGCTTAAGGGACAAGCCGGAAGCTTTCTTT. Amino acid sequence: CASSLRDKPEAFF.

The V gene is TRBV6-5, the J gene TRBJ1-5, with no clear D. The CDR3 has 13 amino acids. V lost 0 bases, J lost 5 bases, and 5 bases lay in between. Germline CDR1 MNHEY, CDR2 SVGAGI. In nucleotides, the CDR3 is TGTGCCAGCAGTTACTCGGGAGATCAGCCCCAGCATTTT. This codes for CASSYSGDQPQHF.

The rearrangement joins TRBV19 to TRBJ1-5; D might be TRBD1 (5 bases). Looked up from germline, CDR1 is LNHDA and CDR2 is SQIVND (reference sequence). The CDR3 is 13 residues long. V was pared by 5 bases and J by 7 bases, with 12 bases between. In DNA form, the CDR3 reads TGTGCCAGTAGTGGACAAGTAGGGCAGCCCCAGCATTTT. The encoded protein is CASSGQVGQPQHF.

This clone was seen a few times. The chain combines TRBV4-1 with TRBJ1-6; TRBD1 agrees at 8 bases. Germline lookup yields CDR1 MGHRA and CDR2 YSYEKL. CDR3 length equals 16 residues. V lost 2 bases to trimming and J lost 4 bases; unmatched junction nucleotides: 4. The CDR3 bases are TGCGCCAGCAGCCAACTCGGACAGGGATATAATTCACCCCTCCACTTT. Residues: CASSQLGQGYNSPLHF.

The chain employs TRBV9 and TRBJ2-7; unclear D gene. V was clipped by 2 bases and J by 2 bases, with 14 bases between them. This CDR3 has 15 residues. CDR1 SGDLS and CDR2 YYNGEE come from the germline V gene. CDR3 nucleotides: TGTGCCAGCAGCGTGAACAGTGCTTCTCCCTACGAGCAGTACGTC. Translated: CASSVNSASPYEQYV.

The chain links TRBV18 to TRBJ1-2, with 8 bases identical to TRBD1. This CDR3 contains 15 residues. V lost 3 bases to trimming and J lost 6 bases; unmatched junction nucleotides: 9. In germline, CDR1 is KGHSH, CDR2 LQKENI. CDR3 in amino acids: CASSPIQGETDGYTF. The CDR3 DNA follows: TGTGCCAGCTCACCGATACAGGGGGAGACCGATGGCTACACCTTC.

The V gene is TRBV27, the J gene TRBJ1-5, with D maybe TRBD1 (6 bases). The CDR3 spans 16 residues. The germline V gene has CDR1 MNHEY and CDR2 SMNVEV (reference sequence). Trimming pared 4 bases from V and 4 bases from J, leaving 17 bases between. CDR3 amino acids: CASSSSSMDSNQPQHF. CDR3 sequence (DNA): TGTGCCAGCAGTTCCTCATCTATGGACAGTAATCAGCCCCAGCATTTT.

Notes on this clone: At one end, the junction sequence differs from germline, possibly due to a read error. The DNA of the CDR3 is TGCGCCAGCAGCCAAGATTTGGCTAGCGGGAGCAATGAGCAGTTCTTC. Translated: CASSQDLASGSNEQFF. The rearrangement links TRBV5-8 to TRBJ2-1; 10 positions match TRBD2. This CDR3 has 16 residues. The germline V gene encodes CDR1 SGHTS and CDR2 YDEGEE.

The chain combines TRBV6-5 with TRBJ2-3; the D gene is possibly TRBD2 (6 bases). CDR1 and CDR2 from the germline V gene are MNHEY and SVGAGI. The CDR3 contains 16 residues. The V end was cut by 0 bases, the J end by 1 base, with 11 bases between. The DNA for the CDR3 is TGTGCCAGCAGTTACTCGGGACTGCCGGGCACAGATACGCAGTATTTT. This gives the protein CASSYSGLPGTDTQYF.

The chain has TRBV4-1 and TRBJ1-2, with D perhaps matching TRBD1 (5 bases). The CDR3 extends over 12 amino acids. CDR1 is MGHRA, CDR2 YSYEKL, per germline. Trimming cost V 2 bases and J 6 bases, with 7 bases left between them. CDR3 in DNA: TGCGCCAGCAGCCAACAGGGAGATGGCTACACCTTC. Protein sequence: CASSQQGDGYTF.

The count of this clone is one. The genes are TRBV7-2 and TRBJ2-6; D is unresolved. There are 14 residues in the CDR3. V was clipped by 6 bases and J by 1 base, with 7 bases between them. Per the germline V gene, CDR1 is SGHTA and CDR2 is FQGNSA. Here the CDR3 DNA reads TGTGCCAGCAGTCTCGGATCTGGGGCCAACGTCCTGACTTTC. This codes for CASSLGSGANVLTF.

The V gene is TRBV28, the J gene TRBJ2-5; 10 positions agree with TRBD2. Germline V gene sequence: CDR1 MDHEN, CDR2 SYDVKM. The CDR3 has 16 amino acids. V lost 5 bases and J lost 5; bases outside the gene matches: 11. CDR3 loop: CASSPDQTSGLETQYF. The DNA of the CDR3 is TGTGCCAGCAGTCCCGACCAGACTAGCGGGCTTGAGACCCAGTACTTC.

The CDR3, as DNA: TGCGCCAGCAGCTTGTACGATCCTAGCACAGATACGCAGTATTTT. Protein product: CASSLYDPSTDTQYF. The chain carries TRBV5-1 and TRBJ2-3; no definite D call. CDR3 length equals 15 residues. Germline V lookup: CDR1 SGHRS, CDR2 YFSETQ. The V gene lost 1 base and the J gene lost 0 bases, with 9 bases spanning the gap.

The chain uses TRBV19 and TRBJ1-5; D is perhaps TRBD1 (5 bases). Per germline, CDR1 LNHDA and CDR2 SQIVND (reference sequence). Between the trimmed V and J ends, which lost 2 bases and 4 bases, there was a span of 12 bases. There are 15 residues in the CDR3. The CDR3 region has the DNA TGTGCCAGTAGTATATCCCCCGGGGGTAATCAGCCCCAGCATTTT. Protein sequence: CASSISPGGNQPQHF.

V usage is TRBV15 and J usage is TRBJ1-1, with TRBD1 as a possible D gene (5 bases). The CDR3 is 14 residues long. Trimming removed 1 base from V and 5 bases from J, with 11 bases in between. The germline V gene has CDR1 LNHNV and CDR2 YYDKDF (reference sequence). The CDR3 region is CATSRVIGGTEAFF. The CDR3 coding sequence is TGTGCCACCAGCAGAGTCATCGGGGGAACTGAAGCTTTCTTT.

DNA of the CDR3: TGTGGTGTTGGGAGCAGGGGGACAGATACGCAGTATTTT. It encodes CGVGSRGTDTQYF. The chain carries TRBV10-3 and TRBJ2-3; the match to TRBD1 covers 7 bases. This CDR3 contains 13 residues. Germline assignment: CDR1 ENHRY and CDR2 SYGVKD.

The gene calls are TRBV19 and TRBJ1-5; tentatively, D is TRBD1 (5 bases). CDR3 length: 13 residues. Trimming removed 5 bases from V and 7 bases from J, with 12 bases in between. Germline CDR1 and CDR2: LNHDA and SQIVND (reference sequence). The CDR3, as DNA: TGTGCCAGTAGTGAGGGGTGGGGGCAGCCCCAGCATTTT. Amino acids: CASSEGWGQPQHF.

The chain is built from TRBV2 and TRBJ1-1, with D uncertain. The V gene's germline CDR1 is SNHLY and CDR2 FYNNEI. The CDR3 runs to 14 residues. The V end was cut by 7 bases, the J end by 0 bases, with 12 bases between. CDR3 DNA: TGTGCCAGCACCATGGGCAGAATGAACACTGAAGCTTTCTTT. Translating gives CASTMGRMNTEAFF.

This chain links TRBV19 with TRBJ1-1, with D perhaps TRBD1 (5 bases). V was trimmed by 5 bases and J by 3 bases, leaving 16 bases between them. This CDR3 region has 15 residues. The germline CDR1 and CDR2 sequences are LNHDA and SQIVND (reference sequence). The chain's CDR3 is CASSGRDGRDTEAFF. In DNA, the CDR3 is TGTGCCAGTAGTGGCCGGGACGGGCGAGACACTGAAGCTTTCTTT.

In the case of this clone: Other DNA sequences from this sample encode an identical CDR3 as well. The chain recombines TRBV6-5 with TRBJ1-3; D might be TRBD1 (5 bases). Germline CDR1 reads MNHEY; CDR2 reads SVGAGI. V lost 6 bases, J lost 1 base, and 10 bases lay in between. This CDR3 spans 14 amino acids. The DNA for the CDR3 is TGTGCCAGCAGCCCCGGGGGGTCTGGAAACACCATATATTTT. Translating gives CASSPGGSGNTIYF.

The chain carries TRBV7-9 and TRBJ2-3; 10 bases line up with TRBD1. The germline CDR1 and CDR2 sequences are SEHNR and FQNEAQ (reference sequence). The CDR3 contains 14 residues. Trimming at V came to 6 bases and at J to 4 bases, leaving 4 bases not matched to a gene. The DNA for the CDR3 is TGTGCCAGCAGGGGACAGGGGAGGGCAGATACGCAGTATTTT. Its protein is CASRGQGRADTQYF.